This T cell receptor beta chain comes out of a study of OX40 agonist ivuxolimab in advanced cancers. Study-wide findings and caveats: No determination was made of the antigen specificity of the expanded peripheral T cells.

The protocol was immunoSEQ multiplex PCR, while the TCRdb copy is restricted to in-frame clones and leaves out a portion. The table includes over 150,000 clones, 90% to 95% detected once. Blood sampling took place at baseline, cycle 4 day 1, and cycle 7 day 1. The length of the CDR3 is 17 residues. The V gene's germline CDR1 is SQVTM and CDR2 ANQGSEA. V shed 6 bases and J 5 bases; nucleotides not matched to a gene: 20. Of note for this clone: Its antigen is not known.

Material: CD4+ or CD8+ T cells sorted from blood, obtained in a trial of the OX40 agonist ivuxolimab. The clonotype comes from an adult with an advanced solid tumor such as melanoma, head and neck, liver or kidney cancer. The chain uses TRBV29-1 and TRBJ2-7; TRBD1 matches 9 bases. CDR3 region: CSVRPGTGRWGANEQYF. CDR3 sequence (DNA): TGCAGCGTACGTCCCGGGACAGGGAGGTGGGGCGCGAACGAGCAGTACTTC.